This TCR beta chain stems from a study of blood T cell repertoires in COVID-19. Turning to the study itself: Sources were T cells, B-cell-depleted T cells, or PBMCs; the material itself was cDNA or gDNA.

Here immunoSEQ multiplex PCR was the method, and the copy in TCRdb shows in-frame clones only, minus some. This table holds under 350,000 clones, about 89% found once. The V gene lost 5 bases and the J gene lost 12 bases, with 19 bases spanning the gap. The CDR3 contains 13 residues. In germline, CDR1 is LGHNT, CDR2 FRNRAP. The receptor was isolated from a middle-aged man with acute or convalescent COVID-19. Sequencing used peripheral blood. This chain joins TRBV12-5 and TRBJ1-1, with unresolved D. The CDR3 reads CASGTSVRLATFF. In DNA, the CDR3 is TGTGCTAGTGGTACCTCTGTGAGGCTGGCAACTTTCTTT.